The next 10 T cell receptor beta chains were all read from a single sample in a study of beta chain features in type 1 diabetes. Their cognate antigens are unknown. The authors reverse transcribed all of the isolated RNA, so sequencing captured expressed TCRB transcripts. TCRdb's copy holds only in-frame clones and misses some; the assay was immunoSEQ multiplex PCR. Among around 300,000 clones, around 16% were seen once, and the ten largest hold less than 0.02%. The study's findings and limits: Type 1 diabetes patients had moderately but significantly shorter TCRB CDR3s in all four CD4+ subsets.

Sequences were obtained from naive CD4+ T cells from blood. These receptors came from a man between 18 and 29 years old with type 1 diabetes.

The table lists this clone with a few counts. This rearrangement joins TRBV20-1 to TRBJ1-2; weak D call: TRBD1 (6 bases). V lost 4 bases to trimming and J lost 3 bases, with 6 bases between them. Germline V lookup: CDR1 DFQATT, CDR2 SNEGSKA (reference sequence). The CDR3 is 11 residues long. The CDR3 DNA is TGCAGTGCTAACAGGGACTATGGCTACACCTTC. This codes for CSANRDYGYTF.

The sample holds a few counts of this clone. The gene calls are TRBV12-5 and TRBJ2-1; possibly TRBD2 for D (6 bases). This CDR3 comprises 13 residues. Trimming took 5 bases from V and 8 from J, leaving 13 bases between them. The germline gives CDR1 LGHNT, CDR2 FRNRAP. The CDR3 nucleotides are TGTGCTAGTGGTGCCGGGAGTTCCCATGAGCAGTTCTTC. Amino acids: CASGAGSSHEQFF. The full variable domain, in which reference TRBV12-5 and TRBJ2-1 provide the parts outside the CDR3, is DARVTQTPRHKVTEMGQEVTMRCQPILGHNTVFWYRQTMMQGLELLAYFRNRAPLDDSGMPKDRFSAEMPDATLATLKIQPSEPRDSAVYFCASGAGSSHEQFFGPGTRLTVL.

V usage is TRBV5-4 and J usage is TRBJ2-2; D is ambiguous. CDR1 SGHNT and CDR2 YYREEE come from the germline V gene (reference sequence). V lost 4 bases to trimming and J lost 1 base, with 5 bases between them. This CDR3 is built from 13 residues. This CDR3 is CASSPRNTGELFF. The DNA for the CDR3 is TGTGCCAGCAGCCCCCGGAACACCGGGGAGCTGTTTTTT.

In this sample, this clone turned up a few times. V and J are TRBV7-2 and TRBJ2-1, with 9 positions matching TRBD2. The CDR3 covers 16 residues. J gave up 8 bases and V 1 base, and 9 bases lay outside the gene matches. In germline, CDR1 is SGHTA, CDR2 FQGNSA. CDR3 amino acids: CASSLGGRGGRDEQFF. The CDR3 bases are TGTGCCAGCAGCTTAGGAGGGCGGGGGGGGCGCGATGAGCAGTTCTTC. Together with reference TRBV7-2 and TRBJ2-1, the CDR3 gives the full variable domain: GAGVSQSPSNKVTEKGKDVELRCDPISGHTALYWYRQSLGQGLEFLIYFQGNSAPDKSGLPSDRFSAERTGGSVSTLTIQRTQQEDSAVYLCASSLGGRGGRDEQFFGPGTRLTVL.

The V gene is TRBV14, the J gene TRBJ2-3; possibly TRBD2 for D (5 bases). V was shortened by 4 bases and J by 0 bases, with 8 bases between the two germline ends. The CDR3 has 14 residues. CDR1 and CDR2 from the germline V gene are SGHDN and FVKESK. The CDR3 coding sequence is TGTGCCAGCAGCCCGAGCGGAAGCACAGATACGCAGTATTTT. Its translation is CASSPSGSTDTQYF.

This rearrangement joins TRBV18 to TRBJ2-2; D may be TRBD1 (6 bases). The CDR3 runs to 16 residues. V was cut by 3 bases and J by 0 bases, with 11 bases left in between. Germline V gene lookup returns CDR1 KGHSH and CDR2 LQKENI. CDR3 DNA: TGTGCCAGCTCACCGAGGACAGTACCGAACACCGGGGAGCTGTTTTTT. Translation gives CASSPRTVPNTGELFF. Full variable domain (outside the CDR3, taken from reference TRBV18 and TRBJ2-2): NAGVMQNPRHLVRRRGQEARLRCSPMKGHSHVYWYRQLPEEGLKFMVYLQKENIIDESGMPKERFSAEFPKEGPSILRIQQVVRGDSAAYFCASSPRTVPNTGELFFGEGSRLTVL.

The V and J genes are TRBV2 and TRBJ2-5, with a possible D match to TRBD2 (6 bases). V lost 6 bases to trimming and J lost 7 bases, with 15 bases between them. CDR3 length equals 13 residues. Germline V gene lookup returns CDR1 SNHLY and CDR2 FYNNEI. CDR3 DNA sequence: TGTGCCAGCAGAGGGACTGCCCGTGGGACCCAGTACTTC. Its protein product is CASRGTARGTQYF.

V and J are TRBV19 and TRBJ2-7; D is perhaps TRBD2 (6 bases). CDR1 and CDR2 (germline): LNHDA, SQIVND (reference sequence). Between the trimmed V and J ends, which lost 5 bases and 6 bases, there was a span of 32 bases. This CDR3 spans 19 amino acids. CDR3 DNA sequence: TGTGCCAGTAGTGACCAAGAAACCAGACTAGAAAGGATGGTAGGCGAGCAGTACTTC. This sequence encodes CASSDQETRLERMVGEQYF.

This clone showed up just a few times. J is TRBJ2-7 and V is TRBV7-9; D is undetermined. There are 11 residues in the CDR3. V lost 5 bases and J 3 bases, leaving 5 bases between the germline ends. Germline values: CDR1 SEHNR, CDR2 FQNEAQ (reference sequence). The CDR3 reads CASSASYEQYF. The CDR3 DNA reads TGTGCCAGCAGCGCCAGCTACGAGCAGTACTTC.

V is TRBV6-6 and J is TRBJ1-1; D call uncertain. Trimming removed 6 bases from V and 8 bases from J, with 16 bases in between. CDR1 is MNHNY, CDR2 SVGAGI, per germline (reference sequence). The CDR3 loop spans 13 amino acids. In DNA form, the CDR3 reads TGTGCCAGCAGCTCCGGACGGGGATGGGAAGCTTTCTTT. Its translation is CASSSGRGWEAFF.